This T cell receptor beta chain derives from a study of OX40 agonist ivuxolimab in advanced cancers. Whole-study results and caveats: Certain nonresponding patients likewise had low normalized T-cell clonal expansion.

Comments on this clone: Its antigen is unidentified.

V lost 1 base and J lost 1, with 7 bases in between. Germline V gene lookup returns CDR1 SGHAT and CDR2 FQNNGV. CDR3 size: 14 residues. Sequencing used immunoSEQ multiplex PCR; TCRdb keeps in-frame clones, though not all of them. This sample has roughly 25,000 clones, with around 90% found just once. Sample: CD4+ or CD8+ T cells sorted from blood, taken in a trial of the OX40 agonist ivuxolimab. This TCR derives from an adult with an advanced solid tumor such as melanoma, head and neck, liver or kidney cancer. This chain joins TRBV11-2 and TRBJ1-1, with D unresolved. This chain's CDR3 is CASSLVPGNTEAFF. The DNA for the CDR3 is TGTGCCAGCAGCTTAGTACCGGGGAACACTGAAGCTTTCTTT. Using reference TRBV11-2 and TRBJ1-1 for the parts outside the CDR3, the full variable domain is EAGVAQSPRYKIIEKRQSVAFWCNPISGHATLYWYQQILGQGPKLLIQFQNNGVVDDSQLPKDRFSAERLKGVDSTLKIQPAKLEDSAVYLCASSLVPGNTEAFFGQGTRLTVV.